These 31 T cell receptor beta chains originate from one sample sequenced in a study of technical replicates of blood from a handful of donors. Using immunoSEQ multiplex PCR, the repertoire was profiled, and TCRdb retains in-frame clones only, with some absent. The sample lists more than 70,000 clones, about 96% occurring once. Sequencing input: T cells isolated from PBMCs. These receptors were taken from a human donor in good health.

The chain carries TRBV2 and TRBJ2-2; 7 positions agree with TRBD1. Germline CDR1 is SNHLY and CDR2 is FYNNEI. CDR3 length: 15 residues. Losses at the gene ends were 6 bases for V and 1 base for J; bases not matched to a gene: 5. The chain's CDR3 is CASRLDRVNTGELFF. In DNA, the CDR3 is TGTGCCAGCAGACTTGACAGGGTGAACACCGGGGAGCTGTTTTTT.

The chain is built from TRBV7-6 and TRBJ2-1; 15 bases are a match to TRBD2. The CDR3 length is 16 residues. V was pared by 5 bases and J by 8 bases, with 7 bases of the junction left unmatched. Germline V gene sequence: CDR1 SGHVS, CDR2 FNYEAQ. CDR3: CASSGTSGRRADEQFF. The CDR3 DNA reads TGTGCCAGCAGCGGGACTAGCGGGAGGAGGGCGGATGAGCAGTTCTTC.

The chain joins TRBV4-1 to TRBJ1-6; tentative D call: TRBD1 (6 bases). CDR3 size: 18 residues. Germline loops: CDR1 MGHRA, CDR2 YSYEKL. Trimming took off 1 base at V and 1 base at J, with 14 bases between the two ends. CDR3 DNA sequence: TGCGCCAGCAGCCAAGTTTCCCAGGGGCTTTCCTATAATTCACCCCTCCACTTT. Protein: CASSQVSQGLSYNSPLHF.

This clone appeared once. J is TRBJ1-2 and V is TRBV19; perhaps TRBD1 as D (5 bases). Trimming stripped 1 base from V and 13 bases from J, with 13 bases between. The CDR3 is 12 residues long. Per the germline V gene, CDR1 is LNHDA and CDR2 is SQIVND (reference sequence). CDR3 amino acids: CASSIARDGLTF. In DNA form, the CDR3 reads TGTGCCAGTAGTATAGCCAGGGATGGGCTCACCTTC.

The chain links TRBV11-2 to TRBJ2-3; D not resolved. This CDR3 region has 13 residues. The V and J ends lost 5 bases and 2 bases respectively, with 8 bases between them. Germline V CDR1 and CDR2: SGHAT, FQNNGV. CDR3: CASSLTPTDTQYF. The CDR3 coding sequence is TGTGCCAGCAGCCTAACCCCCACAGATACGCAGTATTTT.

CDR3 nucleotide sequence: TGCGCCAGCAGCTCGCAGGGTTCCGGGACTCTCTCCTACGAGCAGTACTTC. Translated: CASSSQGSGTLSYEQYF. This chain links TRBV5-1 with TRBJ2-7, with a weak D call TRBD2 (6 bases). The V gene lost 3 bases and the J gene lost 0 bases, with 19 bases spanning the gap. Germline V CDR1 and CDR2: SGHRS, YFSETQ. The CDR3 loop spans 17 amino acids.

This rearrangement joins TRBV6-5 to TRBJ2-2; D gene ambiguous. Trimming left V 5 bases short and J 0 bases short, with 10 bases between. The CDR3 runs to 15 residues. The V gene's germline CDR1 is MNHEY and CDR2 SVGAGI. CDR3 loop: CASSAGYPNTGELFF. The CDR3 coding sequence is TGTGCCAGCAGTGCCGGGTACCCGAACACCGGGGAGCTGTTTTTT.

This chain links TRBV7-6 with TRBJ2-1, with TRBD2 identical over 8 bases. In germline, CDR1 is SGHVS, CDR2 FNYEAQ. The CDR3 is made up of 16 amino acids. Losses at the gene ends were 2 bases for V and 6 bases for J; bases not matched to a gene: 9. CDR3 in amino acids: CASSLNSGGDFNEQFF. The CDR3 coding sequence is TGTGCCAGCAGCTTAAACAGCGGGGGTGACTTCAATGAGCAGTTCTTC.

This chain links TRBV28 with TRBJ2-7; perhaps TRBD1 as D (6 bases). V dropped 2 bases and J dropped 4 bases, with 24 bases sitting between them. This CDR3 comprises 18 residues. Germline CDR1 and CDR2: MDHEN and SYDVKM. The CDR3 reads CASSLKPGRTVLRYEQYF. DNA for the CDR3: TGTGCCAGCAGTTTAAAGCCCGGGCGGACAGTTCTTCGGTACGAGCAGTACTTC. Full variable domain (missing parts from reference TRBV28 and TRBJ2-7): DVKVTQSSRYLVKRTGEKVFLECVQDMDHENMFWYRQDPGLGLRLIYFSYDVKMKEKGDIPEGYSVSREKKERFSLILESASTNQTSMYLCASSLKPGRTVLRYEQYFGPGTRLTVT.

The CDR3 sequence: CASSVEEGRGLAGNIQYF. Here the CDR3 DNA reads TGTGCCAGCAGCGTAGAAGAGGGTAGGGGACTAGCGGGAAACATTCAGTACTTC. The chain has TRBV9 and TRBJ2-4; 12 bases align to TRBD2. Germline CDR1 and CDR2: SGDLS and YYNGEE. The CDR3 is 18 residues long. V was pared by 0 bases and J by 6 bases, with 10 bases of the junction left unmatched.

The chain has TRBV10-3 and TRBJ1-1; D is undetermined. The germline gives CDR1 ENHRY, CDR2 SYGVKD. The CDR3 loop spans 12 amino acids. Trimming removed 5 bases at V and 4 bases at J, with 8 bases between. The CDR3 DNA follows: TGTGCCATCAGTACGGCGGGCACTGAAGCTTTCTTT. Translation gives CAISTAGTEAFF.

The V and J genes are TRBV5-8 and TRBJ1-2; D possibly corresponds to TRBD1 (5 bases). Germline CDR1 is SGHTS and CDR2 is YDEGEE. Trimming cost V 2 bases and J 4 bases, with 12 bases left between them. The CDR3 loop spans 14 amino acids. The CDR3 coding sequence is TGTGCCAGCAGCTTTTTTTCCCAGGGCTATGGCTACACCTTC. Its protein product is CASSFFSQGYGYTF.

The genes are TRBV10-3 and TRBJ1-5, with 9 bases aligning to TRBD1. The CDR3 runs 15 residues. The junction had 12 bases not matched to a gene; V was cut back by 10 bases and J by 5 bases. Germline CDR1 reads ENHRY; CDR2 reads SYGVKD. DNA for the CDR3: TGTGCCACCCTACCAGGGACAGGGATTGATCAGCCCCAGCATTTT. Translated: CATLPGTGIDQPQHF.

The V call is TRBV7-9, the J call TRBJ2-5; maybe TRBD2 (6 bases). CDR1 is SEHNR, CDR2 FQNEAQ, per germline (reference sequence). Trimming stripped 0 bases from V and 4 bases from J, with 15 bases between. The CDR3 runs 16 residues. CDR3 residues: CASSLAGRGLLETQYF. As DNA, the CDR3 is TGTGCCAGCAGCTTAGCTGGGCGGGGACTTCTAGAGACCCAGTACTTC.

The chain carries TRBV5-1 and TRBJ2-3; TRBD2 aligns across 9 bases. Germline trimming cut 2 bases from V and 3 bases from J; bases unmatched to any gene: 1. The CDR3 has 14 amino acids. The germline gives CDR1 SGHRS, CDR2 YFSETQ. The CDR3 sequence: CASSFAGGTDTQYF. The CDR3, as DNA: TGCGCCAGCAGCTTCGCGGGAGGGACAGATACGCAGTATTTT.

This rearrangement joins TRBV13 to TRBJ2-1; TRBD2 might be the D (5 bases). Per the germline V gene, CDR1 is PRHDT and CDR2 is FYEKMQ (reference sequence). V lost 5 bases and J lost 4, with 12 bases in between. This CDR3 spans 14 amino acids. This chain's CDR3 is CASSRGLEYNEQFF. CDR3 nucleotides: TGTGCCAGCAGCCGCGGACTTGAATACAATGAGCAGTTCTTC.

This rearrangement joins TRBV7-3 to TRBJ2-3, with TRBD1 identical over 10 bases. Per germline, CDR1 SGHTA and CDR2 FQGTGA. The CDR3 extends over 15 amino acids. J was trimmed by 4 bases and V by 5 bases; bases with no gene match: 6. The CDR3 DNA sequence: TGTGCCAGCAGCCGACGGGACAGGGGTTCAGATACGCAGTATTTT. This codes for CASSRRDRGSDTQYF.

V and J are TRBV14 and TRBJ2-1; weak D call: TRBD1 (6 bases). The CDR3 spans 15 residues. Trimming took 4 bases from V and 4 from J, leaving 14 bases between them. CDR1 is SGHDN and CDR2 is FVKESK in the germline V gene. CDR3 sequence (DNA): TGTGCCAGCAGCCCCCTGGGGGCTGCTTACAATGAGCAGTTCTTC. Amino acids: CASSPLGAAYNEQFF.

The chain couples TRBV2 to TRBJ2-1; D not resolved. Germline-derived CDR1 and CDR2 are SNHLY and FYNNEI. This CDR3 spans 14 amino acids. V lost 1 base to trimming and J lost 2 bases, with 6 bases between them. The CDR3 loop reads CASSEVGPYNEQFF. The CDR3 region has the DNA TGTGCCAGCAGTGAAGTTGGCCCCTACAATGAGCAGTTCTTC. The whole variable domain, remainder taken from reference TRBV2 and TRBJ2-1, is EPEVTQTPSHQVTQMGQEVILRCVPISNHLYFYWYRQILGQKVEFLVSFYNNEISEKSEIFDDQFSVERPDGSNFTLKIRSTKLEDSAMYFCASSEVGPYNEQFFGPGTRLTVL.

The chain has TRBV5-1 and TRBJ2-1; TRBD2 matches 9 bases. V was clipped by 4 bases and J by 5 bases; unmatched bases: 13. The CDR3 covers 17 residues. Germline V gives CDR1 SGHRS, CDR2 YFSETQ. The CDR3 reads CASSTLLGGGGDNEQFF. For the CDR3, the DNA is TGCGCCAGCAGCACACTACTCGGCGGGGGGGGTGACAATGAGCAGTTCTTC.

CDR3 in DNA: TGTGCCAGCAGCTTATCTCCTAGCGGTTACGAGCAGTACTTC. It is translated as CASSLSPSGYEQYF. The chain combines TRBV7-6 with TRBJ2-7; TRBD2 agrees at 7 bases. This CDR3 contains 14 residues. Germline V gene sequence: CDR1 SGHVS, CDR2 FNYEAQ. V gave up 2 bases and J gave up 4 bases; unmatched junction bases: 5.

This clone was observed a single time. The chain uses TRBV7-6 and TRBJ1-1; TRBD1 is a possible D gene (5 bases). CDR1 and CDR2 (germline): SGHVS, FNYEAQ. V gave up 3 bases and J gave up 4 bases, with 9 bases separating them. This CDR3 has 13 residues. CDR3 region: CASSFDRSTEAFF. CDR3 nucleotide sequence: TGTGCCAGCAGCTTTGACAGAAGCACTGAAGCTTTCTTT.

The V call is TRBV4-1, the J call TRBJ1-1, with D maybe TRBD1 (6 bases). V lost 6 bases to trimming and J lost 1 base, with 12 bases between them. The CDR3 is made up of 14 amino acids. CDR1 MGHRA and CDR2 YSYEKL come from the germline V gene. The CDR3 sequence is CASRQLGGNTEAFF. CDR3 bases: TGCGCCAGCAGACAACTAGGGGGGAACACTGAAGCTTTCTTT.

This CDR3 reads CASRLGDRLTSLYNEQFF. The CDR3, as DNA: TGTGCAAGTCGCTTGGGAGATCGTCTGACTAGCCTCTACAATGAGCAGTTCTTC. The chain recombines TRBV12-2 with TRBJ2-1; TRBD2, as called in the table, went unchecked against the DNA. TRBV12-2 is designated a pseudogene. The CDR3 extends over 18 amino acids.

V usage is TRBV7-9 and J usage is TRBJ2-3, with a weak D call TRBD2 (5 bases). This CDR3 is built from 14 residues. The V end was cut by 7 bases, the J end by 2 bases, with 13 bases between. The germline gives CDR1 SEHNR, CDR2 FQNEAQ (reference sequence). The CDR3: CASIGGLITDTQYF. The CDR3, as DNA: TGTGCCAGCATTGGCGGGCTGATCACAGATACGCAGTATTTT.

The chain links TRBV4-1 to TRBJ1-1, with D uncertain. Germline V gene sequence: CDR1 MGHRA, CDR2 YSYEKL. The CDR3 length is 15 residues. With 0 bases removed from V and 0 bases from J, the gap between germline ends came to 8 bases. CDR3 protein: CASSQDSRLNTEAFF. For the CDR3, the DNA is TGCGCCAGCAGCCAAGATAGTCGGTTGAACACTGAAGCTTTCTTT.

The chain has TRBV7-9 and TRBJ1-6; 7 nucleotides align to TRBD1. The CDR3 contains 18 residues. J lost 3 bases, V lost 5 bases, and 13 bases had no gene match. Per the germline V gene, CDR1 is SEHNR and CDR2 is FQNEAQ (reference sequence). In nucleotides, the CDR3 is TGTGCCAGCAGCACAACCTCCCCCACAGGGGTCTATAATTCACCCCTCCACTTT. It specifies CASSTTSPTGVYNSPLHF.

The genes are TRBV19 and TRBJ2-7; 9 nucleotides align to TRBD1. The germline CDR1 and CDR2 sequences are LNHDA and SQIVND (reference sequence). The CDR3 runs 15 residues. Trimming removed 6 bases from V and 3 bases from J; junction bases left unmatched: 9. For the CDR3, the DNA is TGTGCCAGTAGGTCGACGCGACAGGGGGACTACGAGCAGTACTTC. The encoded protein is CASRSTRQGDYEQYF.

The rearrangement links TRBV6-5 to TRBJ2-1; 11 nucleotides align to TRBD2. V trimming: 6 bases; J trimming: 7 bases; junction bases outside the gene matches: 5. There are 14 residues in the CDR3. Germline V gene lookup returns CDR1 MNHEY and CDR2 SVGAGI. The CDR3 bases are TGTGCCAGCAGGGGGCTAGCGGGAGGAAATGAGCAGTTCTTC. It encodes CASRGLAGGNEQFF.

V gene TRBV13 combines with J gene TRBJ1-6; 8 bases line up with TRBD1. With V trimmed by 3 bases and J by 7 bases, 5 bases remained unmatched. Germline V gene lookup returns CDR1 PRHDT and CDR2 FYEKMQ (reference sequence). The CDR3 contains 15 residues. The CDR3 DNA is TGTGCCAGCAGCTTTTATCAGGGGGCGAATTCACCCCTCCACTTT. Its translation is CASSFYQGANSPLHF.

This clone was detected once. The chain couples TRBV11-2 to TRBJ1-3; 11 bases line up with TRBD1. CDR1 is SGHAT, CDR2 FQNNGV, per germline. The CDR3 totals 17 residues. Trimming cost V 5 bases and J 4 bases; bases outside gene matches: 10. CDR3 sequence reads: CASSRSGQGARGNTIYF. Written as DNA, the CDR3 is TGTGCCAGCAGCAGGAGTGGACAGGGGGCGCGAGGAAACACCATATATTTT.